Presented here are 10 T cell receptor beta chains from one specimen sequenced in a study of cytomegalovirus exposure and HLA in healthy donors. It was with 60 Vbeta and 13 Jbeta primers that the PCR ran. TCRdb keeps only in-frame clones here, not all; method: immunoSEQ multiplex PCR. Its listing shows about 160,000 clones. The sequenced sample consisted of PBMCs. These receptor sequences come from a man younger than 40 in good health and CMV-seronegative.

The chain couples TRBV27 to TRBJ2-1, with a weak D call TRBD1 (6 bases). Trimming stripped 5 bases from V and 5 bases from J, with 19 bases between. The CDR3 contains 16 residues. The germline gives CDR1 MNHEY, CDR2 SMNVEV (reference sequence). The CDR3, as DNA: TGTGCCAGCAGTACTACGGGACACCTTGGGGACAATGAGCAGTTCTTC. It codes for CASSTTGHLGDNEQFF.

The chain combines TRBV4-1 with TRBJ2-2, with D possibly TRBD1 on 5 matching bases. V was trimmed by 5 bases and J by 4 bases, leaving 14 bases between them. Germline CDR1 is MGHRA and CDR2 is YSYEKL. The CDR3 is made up of 15 amino acids. This chain's CDR3 is CASSVDIAGTGELFF. The DNA for the CDR3 is TGCGCCAGCAGCGTGGACATAGCTGGCACCGGGGAGCTGTTTTTT.

The V call is TRBV5-5, the J call TRBJ1-5; 8 bases are shared with TRBD1. The germline CDR1 and CDR2 sequences are SGHKS and YYEKEE (reference sequence). The junction had 9 bases not matched to a gene; V was cut back by 4 bases and J by 6 bases. This CDR3 is 15 amino acids long. The CDR3 loop is CASSQGTGNFQPQHF. CDR3 DNA sequence: TGTGCCAGCAGCCAAGGGACAGGTAATTTTCAGCCCCAGCATTTT.

This chain connects TRBV5-1 to TRBJ2-2, with 10 bases identical to TRBD1. The germline V gene has CDR1 SGHRS and CDR2 YFSETQ. V shed 4 bases, J shed 7 bases, and the junction held 7 bases outside the gene matches. The CDR3 covers 15 residues. The CDR3: CASSRRQGAGGELFF. The CDR3, as DNA: TGCGCCAGCAGCCGGAGACAGGGGGCGGGCGGGGAGCTGTTTTTT.

The chain employs TRBV2 and TRBJ2-1, with D possibly matching TRBD2 (5 bases). The germline V gene has CDR1 SNHLY and CDR2 FYNNEI. The CDR3 is 13 amino acids. V lost 5 bases and J lost 5, with 10 bases in between. In DNA, the CDR3 is TGTGCCAGCAGTATAACTAGAGACAATGAGCAGTTCTTC. Translation: CASSITRDNEQFF.

The chain recombines TRBV5-1 with TRBJ2-3; D gene ambiguous. Germline lookup yields CDR1 SGHRS and CDR2 YFSETQ. Between the trimmed V and J ends, which lost 2 bases and 2 bases, there was a span of 3 bases. The CDR3 loop spans 12 amino acids. CDR3 nucleotide sequence: TGCGCCAGCAGCTTCAACACAGATACGCAGTATTTT. Translated, it gives CASSFNTDTQYF. Full variable domain (rest looked up from reference TRBV5-1 and TRBJ2-3): KAGVTQTPRYLIKTRGQQVTLSCSPISGHRSVSWYQQTPGQGLQFLFEYFSETQRNKGNFPGRFSGRQFSNSRSEMNVSTLELGDSALYLCASSFNTDTQYFGPGTRLTVL.

The rearrangement links TRBV6-5 to TRBJ2-5; TRBD1 aligns across 8 bases. The V gene end was trimmed by 0 bases and the J gene end by 4 bases; junction bases not matched to a gene: 7. Germline V lookup: CDR1 MNHEY, CDR2 SVGAGI. CDR3 length: 16 amino acids. CDR3 coding DNA: TGTGCCAGCAGTTACTCCATAGGACAGGGTGGAGAGACCCAGTACTTC. This sequence encodes CASSYSIGQGGETQYF.

The rearrangement uses TRBV7-9 and TRBJ1-2; the match to TRBD1 covers 9 bases. Germline CDR1 reads SEHNR; CDR2 reads FQNEAQ (reference sequence). V lost 5 bases to trimming and J lost 13 bases; unmatched junction nucleotides: 5. The CDR3 totals 11 residues. The CDR3 is CASSLGTGFTF. The DNA of the CDR3 is TGTGCCAGCAGCCTCGGGACAGGGTTCACCTTC.

The genes are TRBV19 and TRBJ2-3; a possible D gene is TRBD2 (5 bases). This CDR3 spans 16 amino acids. CDR1 is LNHDA, CDR2 SQIVND, per germline (reference sequence). Trimming left V 6 bases short and J 2 bases short, with 18 bases between. CDR3 sequence (DNA): TGTGCCAGTAGCTTCGGGGTCGCCCGGGCCACAGATACGCAGTATTTT. Its protein is CASSFGVARATDTQYF. Together with reference TRBV19 and TRBJ2-3, the CDR3 gives the full variable domain: DGGITQSPKYLFRKEGQNVTLSCEQNLNHDAMYWYRQDPGQGLRLIYYSQIVNDFQKGDIAEGYSVSREKKESFPLTVTSAQKNPTAFYLCASSFGVARATDTQYFGPGTRLTVL.

The chain has TRBV5-4 and TRBJ2-6; the match to TRBD2 covers 7 bases. The CDR3 spans 16 residues. With V trimmed by 5 bases and J by 4 bases, 9 bases remained unmatched. CDR1 SGHNT and CDR2 YYREEE come from the germline V gene (reference sequence). The CDR3: CASSRLAREGANVLTF. CDR3 nucleotides: TGTGCCAGCAGTCGACTAGCCCGGGAGGGGGCCAACGTCCTGACTTTC.